This T cell receptor beta chain was profiled in a study of CD8+ T cells in alopecia areata. This clone was counted a few times. Its target is unknown. The identical CDR3 is also encoded by other nucleotide sequences in the sample. Study-wide findings and caveats: Although TCR sharing was seen in mice, sharing across patients was less clear, possibly for HLA-related reasons. When scalp samples are sequenced, resident alphabeta T cells of normal skin are also captured. Lesional scalp, especially alopecia totalis/universalis, showed higher clonality than normal scalp.

Isolation of CD4+ and CD8+ T cells from PBMCs was achieved by sorting. Isolated RNA was reverse transcribed into cDNA used as the sequencing template. The data were produced by immunoSEQ multiplex PCR, yet TCRdb's version contains in-frame clones alone and is incomplete. The repertoire holds about 200,000 clones, with approximately 53% as singletons. The CDR3 covers 11 residues. V shed 0 bases and J shed 8 bases, with 2 bases lying between them. CDR1 is SGHRS and CDR2 is YFSETQ in the germline V gene. This receptor was identified in a human donor in good health. V usage is TRBV5-1 and J usage is TRBJ1-4; no definite D call. Sequenced input: CD8+ T cells sorted from blood. CDR3: CASSLGEKLFF. The CDR3 DNA sequence: TGCGCCAGCAGCTTGGGAGAAAAACTGTTTTTT.